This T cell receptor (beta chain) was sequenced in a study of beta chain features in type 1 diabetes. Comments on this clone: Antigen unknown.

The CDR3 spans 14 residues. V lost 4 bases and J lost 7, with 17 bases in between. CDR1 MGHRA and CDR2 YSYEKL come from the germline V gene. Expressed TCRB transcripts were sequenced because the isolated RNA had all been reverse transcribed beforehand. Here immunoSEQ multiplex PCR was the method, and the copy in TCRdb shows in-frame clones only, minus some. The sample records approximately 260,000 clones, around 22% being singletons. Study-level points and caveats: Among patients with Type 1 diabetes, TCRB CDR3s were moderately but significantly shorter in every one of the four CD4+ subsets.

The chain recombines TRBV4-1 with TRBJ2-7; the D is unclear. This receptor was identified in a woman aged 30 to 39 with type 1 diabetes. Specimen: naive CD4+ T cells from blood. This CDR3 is CASSPLSRGAEQYF. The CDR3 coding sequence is TGCGCCAGCAGCCCACTAAGCCGCGGAGCTGAGCAGTACTTC.